This is a list of T cell receptor beta chains from one sample in a study of CD8+CD57+ T cells in acquired aplastic anemia. TCRdb re-called the reads with MiXCR, one entry per CDR3 protein. The table lists 200,000 to 250,000 distinct CDR3 sequences, more than 40% of them singletons. Source material: sorted CD4+, CD8+, or CD8+CD57+ T cells (not recorded which) from PBMCs. The receptors originated from a human donor with aplastic anemia. Both conserved end residues are part of each CDR3. A D gene is named only where the DNA matches it firmly.

CDR3 protein: CARPIMGDTQYF; CDR3 length: 12; V gene: TRBV2; J gene: TRBJ2-3; D gene: .
CDR3 protein: CASSGTSGGAYNEQFF; CDR3 length: 16; V gene: TRBV19; J gene: TRBJ2-1; D gene: TRBD2
CDR3 protein: CASSAREGNQPQHF; CDR3 length: 14; V gene: TRBV7-6; J gene: TRBJ1-5; D gene: .
CDR3 protein: CASSLVVGVRTNEKLFF; CDR3 length: 17; V gene: TRBV7-6; J gene: TRBJ1-4; D gene: .
CDR3 protein: CASSLDSPYNSPLHF; CDR3 length: 15; V gene: TRBV11-2; J gene: TRBJ1-6; D gene: .
CDR3 protein: CASSEGGAGAPPCSYEQYF; CDR3 length: 19; V gene: TRBV2; J gene: TRBJ2-7; D gene: .
CDR3 protein: CACSRWGRGETDTQYF; CDR3 length: 16; V gene: TRBV9; J gene: TRBJ2-3; D gene: TRBD2
CDR3 protein: CATSRGTGRVEAFF; CDR3 length: 14; V gene: TRBV15; J gene: TRBJ1-1; D gene: TRBD1
CDR3 protein: CSASGLAGTYEQYF; CDR3 length: 14; V gene: TRBV20-1; J gene: TRBJ2-7; D gene: TRBD2
CDR3 protein: CASRSIGRHFTGELFF; CDR3 length: 16; V gene: TRBV7-3; J gene: TRBJ2-2; D gene: .
CDR3 protein: CSATFGTPLNPADTQYF; CDR3 length: 17; V gene: TRBV20-1; J gene: TRBJ2-3; D gene: .
CDR3 protein: CASSVEGRSNTEAFF; CDR3 length: 15; V gene: TRBV9; J gene: TRBJ1-1; D gene: .
CDR3 protein: CASSQPGDLYGYTF; CDR3 length: 14; V gene: TRBV4-3; J gene: TRBJ1-2; D gene: .
CDR3 protein: CASSEAGHRWGYTF; CDR3 length: 14; V gene: TRBV6-1; J gene: TRBJ1-2; D gene: .
CDR3 protein: CANSEVQGDGYTF; CDR3 length: 13; V gene: TRBV10-3; J gene: TRBJ1-2; D gene: .
CDR3 protein: CASSDWGSSTDTQYF; CDR3 length: 15; V gene: TRBV2; J gene: TRBJ2-3; D gene: .
CDR3 protein: CASRRGHMNTGELFF; CDR3 length: 15; V gene: TRBV7-9; J gene: TRBJ2-2; D gene: .
CDR3 protein: CASSVDRAPRGPPLHF; CDR3 length: 16; V gene: TRBV9; J gene: TRBJ1-6; D gene: .
CDR3 protein: CASSESGTDTQYF; CDR3 length: 13; V gene: TRBV10-1; J gene: TRBJ2-3; D gene: .
CDR3 protein: CASSPNRDVETQYF; CDR3 length: 14; V gene: TRBV7-2; J gene: TRBJ2-5; D gene: .
CDR3 protein: CSVEVQGGEKLFF; CDR3 length: 13; V gene: TRBV29-1; J gene: TRBJ1-4; D gene: .
CDR3 protein: CSARVVSGGTEAFF; CDR3 length: 14; V gene: TRBV20-1; J gene: TRBJ1-1; D gene: TRBD1